This TCR beta chain was recorded in a study of blood T cell repertoires in COVID-19. The data were produced by immunoSEQ multiplex PCR, yet TCRdb's version contains in-frame clones alone and is incomplete. Here the sample spans some 110,000 clones, approximately 88% being singletons. CDR3 length: 16 amino acids. After removal of 2 bases from V and 2 bases from J, the junction contained 9 bases not matched to a gene. CDR1 is MNHEY and CDR2 is SVGAGI in the germline V gene. Sequenced sample: peripheral blood. The chain combines TRBV6-5 with TRBJ2-7; 7 bases line up with TRBD1. This TCR was recovered from a woman between 65 and 79 years old with acute or convalescent COVID-19. In nucleotides, the CDR3 is TGTGCCAGCAGTTACCTGACAGGGTCCTTCACCTACGAGCAGTACTTC. Translating it yields CASSYLTGSFTYEQYF.